One and the same sample provided the 13 T cell receptor beta chains below, sequenced in a study of T cells in Graves' hyperthyroidism and ophthalmopathy. Using RNA transcripts as the source, TCR beta CDR3 regions were amplified. First-round RT-PCR targeting the TCR CDR3 was performed with the HTBI primer set. TCRdb analysed the multiplex PCR reads with MiXCR anew, one entry per CDR3 protein. Of roughly 240,000 distinct CDR3 sequences detected, around 24% appear once; the ten largest clones hold roughly 32%. The sample was blood. The source is a woman aged 40 to 49 with Graves' ophthalmopathy.

This clonotype came up many times. The rearrangement joins TRBV5-1 to TRBJ2-2; TRBD2 agrees at 7 bases. This CDR3 is 18 amino acids long. J gave up 1 base and V 5 bases, and 14 bases lay outside the gene matches. Looked up from germline, CDR1 is SGHRS and CDR2 is YFSETQ. The CDR3 region has the DNA TGCGCCAGCAGGGTTACTAGCGCCTTAGAGAAGAACACCGGGGAGCTGTTTTTT. Protein: CASRVTSALEKNTGELFF. The entire variable domain, with the rest obtained from reference TRBV5-1 and TRBJ2-2, is as follows: KAGVTQTPRYLIKTRGQQVTLSCSPISGHRSVSWYQQTPGQGLQFLFEYFSETQRNKGNFPGRFSGRQFSNSRSEMNVSTLELGDSALYLCASRVTSALEKNTGELFFGEGSRLTVL.

This rearrangement joins TRBV28 to TRBJ1-2; tentative D call: TRBD1 (6 bases). The CDR3 is 14 amino acids. V lost 5 bases and J 8 bases, leaving 18 bases between the germline ends. Germline assignment: CDR1 MDHEN and CDR2 SYDVKM. The CDR3 DNA reads TGTGCCAGCAGTCCGACAGGCCACGTGGGAGGCTACACCTTC. Its protein product is CASSPTGHVGGYTF.

This clonotype was seen at least ten times. The CDR3 nucleotides read TGTGCCAGTAATGAGGGTGCTTCCTACGAGCAGTACTTC. Amino acid sequence: CASNEGASYEQYF. The chain links TRBV19 to TRBJ2-7; a weak D match, TRBD2 (5 bases). This CDR3 region has 13 residues. CDR1 is LNHDA and CDR2 is SQIVND in the germline V gene (reference sequence). V shed 7 bases and J shed 1 base, with 11 bases lying between them.

This clonotype was recorded at least ten times. The rearrangement uses TRBV28 and TRBJ1-3, with D perhaps matching TRBD1 (5 bases). The CDR3 spans 14 residues. Trimming shortened V by 6 bases and J by 5 bases, and 14 bases separated the two germline ends. From germline, CDR1 is MDHEN and CDR2 SYDVKM. CDR3 amino acids: CASSLIGARNTIYF. CDR3 coding DNA: TGTGCCAGCAGCTTGATAGGGGCCCGAAACACCATATATTTT.

This clonotype occurred many times. This chain connects TRBV11-2 to TRBJ1-2; TRBD1 agrees at 7 bases. The germline V gene encodes CDR1 SGHAT and CDR2 FQNNGV. This CDR3 region has 16 residues. V dropped 2 bases and J dropped 2; count of bases not matched to a gene: 8. The chain's CDR3 is CASSLYGTATNYGYTF. The CDR3 DNA reads as TGTGCCAGCAGCTTATATGGGACAGCTACCAACTATGGCTACACCTTC. The whole variable domain, filled in from reference TRBV11-2 and TRBJ1-2, reads EAGVAQSPRYKIIEKRQSVAFWCNPISGHATLYWYQQILGQGPKLLIQFQNNGVVDDSQLPKDRFSAERLKGVDSTLKIQPAKLEDSAVYLCASSLYGTATNYGYTFGSGTRLTVV.

The chain couples TRBV6-5 to TRBJ2-2; 7 positions match TRBD1. The length of the CDR3 is 15 residues. CDR1 and CDR2 from the germline V gene are MNHEY and SVGAGI. V gave up 4 bases and J gave up 9 bases; unmatched junction bases: 11. CDR3 amino acids: CASSWTGGLAWELFF. In DNA form, the CDR3 reads TGTGCCAGCAGTTGGACAGGAGGACTCGCCTGGGAGCTGTTTTTT.

This clonotype was counted at least ten times. This chain joins TRBV11-2 and TRBJ1-6; D is ambiguous. Per the germline V gene, CDR1 is SGHAT and CDR2 is FQNNGV. V dropped 5 bases and J dropped 9 bases, with 14 bases sitting between them. CDR3 length: 14 residues. The CDR3 reads CASSPRAGGSPLHF. DNA of the CDR3: TGTGCCAGCAGCCCAAGGGCAGGTGGTTCACCCCTCCACTTT. Variable domain in full (rest from reference TRBV11-2 and TRBJ1-6): EAGVAQSPRYKIIEKRQSVAFWCNPISGHATLYWYQQILGQGPKLLIQFQNNGVVDDSQLPKDRFSAERLKGVDSTLKIQPAKLEDSAVYLCASSPRAGGSPLHFGNGTRLTVT.

This chain uses TRBV6-5 with TRBJ2-7; TRBD1 matches at 8 bases. The CDR3 has 15 residues. J gave up 5 bases and V 0 bases, and 6 bases lay outside the gene matches. Germline assignment: CDR1 MNHEY and CDR2 SVGAGI. The CDR3 is CASSYSGQGAHEQYF. The CDR3 bases are TGTGCCAGCAGTTACTCTGGTCAGGGGGCCCACGAGCAGTACTTC.

The chain's CDR3 is CASSAGTGFTYGYTF. CDR3 DNA: TGTGCCAGCAGTGCCGGGACAGGGTTTACCTATGGCTACACCTTC. The chain links TRBV6-1 to TRBJ1-2, with 9 bases fitting TRBD1. V lost 4 bases to trimming and J lost 4 bases; unmatched junction nucleotides: 7. The CDR3 spans 15 residues. Per the germline V gene, CDR1 is MNHNS and CDR2 is SASEGT.

This clonotype occurred many times. The rearrangement joins TRBV28 to TRBJ2-7; 7 bases are a match to TRBD1. Per germline, CDR1 MDHEN and CDR2 SYDVKM. Losses at the gene ends were 4 bases for V and 7 bases for J; bases not matched to a gene: 10. The CDR3 sequence is 14 residues long. CDR3 loop: CASSSRQGPREQYF. In nucleotides, the CDR3 is TGTGCCAGCAGTTCCCGACAGGGCCCCCGGGAGCAGTACTTC.

The rearrangement uses TRBV11-2 and TRBJ2-7; 7 bases line up with TRBD2. The CDR3 runs 16 residues. CDR1 and CDR2 from the germline V gene are SGHAT and FQNNGV. J lost 1 base, V lost 4 bases, and 10 bases had no gene match. CDR3 protein: CASSSHWGGSSYEQYF. The CDR3 DNA reads TGTGCCAGCAGCTCCCATTGGGGCGGGAGTTCCTACGAGCAGTACTTC.

This clonotype was seen many times. The chain links TRBV27 to TRBJ1-1; D perhaps matches TRBD1 (5 bases). V was pared by 2 bases and J by 5 bases, with 12 bases between. Per germline, CDR1 MNHEY and CDR2 SMNVEV (reference sequence). This CDR3 has 14 amino acids. The CDR3 DNA reads TGTGCCAGCAGTTTAATGCAGGGAACTACTGAAGCTTTCTTT. Translation gives CASSLMQGTTEAFF.

This clonotype was counted ten times or more. The chain combines TRBV12-3 or TRBV12-4 with TRBJ2-7; D gene unclear. Trimming pared 6 bases from V and 1 base from J, leaving 10 bases between. The CDR3 totals 13 residues. CDR3 loop: CASSWLGSYEQYF. The CDR3 DNA reads as TGTGCCAGCAGCTGGTTAGGGTCCTACGAGCAGTACTTC.